The 32 T cell receptor beta chains below were found in one sample sequenced in a study of blood T cell repertoires in COVID-19. Clones were sequenced by immunoSEQ multiplex PCR, and TCRdb holds only the in-frame ones, with some missing. The data contain a few hundred thousand clones, approximately 89% of them seen just once; the ten biggest clones take up 10%. Sequencing was carried out using peripheral blood. These TCRs come from a woman in her thirties with COVID-19, enrolled during active disease.

CDR3 protein: CASARWRQNNEKLFF. The CDR3 bases are TGTGCCAGCGCGCGATGGCGGCAGAATAATGAAAAACTGTTTTTT. The genes are TRBV7-9 and TRBJ1-4; D uncertain. Germline V gene data show CDR1 as SEHNR and CDR2 as FQNEAQ (reference sequence). This CDR3 contains 15 residues. V shed 8 bases and J shed 4 bases, with 17 bases lying between them.

The chain recombines TRBV4-1 with TRBJ2-1; 9 bases fit TRBD2. The CDR3 consists of 17 residues. Germline V gene sequence: CDR1 MGHRA, CDR2 YSYEKL. Losses at the gene ends were 0 bases for V and 3 bases for J; bases not matched to a gene: 6. The CDR3 loop is CASSQEPGLALYNEQFF. Written as DNA, the CDR3 is TGCGCCAGCAGCCAAGAACCGGGACTAGCCCTCTACAATGAGCAGTTCTTC.

This clone has only a few counts. The junction does not match germline at one end; this may be a read error. The chain recombines TRBV7-7 with TRBJ2-7, with 9 bases matching TRBD1. The CDR3 totals 13 residues. From germline, CDR1 is SSHAT and CDR2 FNYEAQ (reference sequence). The CDR3 DNA reads as TGTGCTAGCAGCCCCGGGACAGGGCGCGAGCAGTACTTC. Protein sequence: CASSPGTGREQYF. Based on the CDR3 plus reference TRBV7-7 and TRBJ2-7, the full variable domain is GAGVSQSPRYKVTKRGQDVTLRCDPISSHATLYWYQQALGQGPEFLTYFNYEAQPDKSGLPSDRFSAERPEGSISTLTIQRTEQRDSAMYRCASSPGTGREQYFGPGTRLTVT.

In its sample, this clone was seen a few times. The chain joins TRBV28 to TRBJ1-2; D call uncertain. The V end lost 5 bases, the J end lost 0 bases, and 4 bases lay between the germline ends. Germline V gives CDR1 MDHEN, CDR2 SYDVKM. CDR3 length: 12 residues. The CDR3 loop reads CASSITNYGYTF. CDR3 sequence (DNA): TGTGCCAGCAGTATTACTAACTATGGCTACACCTTC.

The CDR3 here is CASSDGGYTEAFF. The CDR3 DNA sequence: TGTGCCAGCAGTGACGGCGGCTACACTGAAGCTTTCTTT. The chain has TRBV6-2 or TRBV6-3 and TRBJ1-1, with unresolved D. The CDR3 is made up of 13 amino acids. The V end lost 5 bases, the J end lost 3 bases, and 10 bases lay between the germline ends. Per germline, CDR1 MNHEY and CDR2 SVGEGT.

The table lists this clone with many counts. This chain joins TRBV28 and TRBJ2-5, with 11 bases fitting TRBD2. There are 15 residues in the CDR3. Trimming cost V 4 bases and J 4 bases; bases outside gene matches: 5. Germline CDR1 and CDR2: MDHEN and SYDVKM. The CDR3 nucleotides are TGTGCCAGCAGTTCACTAGCGGGAGTTCTAGAGACCCAGTACTTC. Its protein product is CASSSLAGVLETQYF.

The chain recombines TRBV6-6 with TRBJ1-2, with 7 bases matching TRBD1. Germline loops: CDR1 MNHNY, CDR2 SVGAGI (reference sequence). The length of the CDR3 is 15 residues. Unmatched junction bases numbered 15, after V lost 6 bases and J lost 8 bases. The CDR3 DNA follows: TGTGCCAGCAGACCATTCGACAGGGAGGTTAGGGGCTACACCTTC. Translation gives CASRPFDREVRGYTF.

J is TRBJ1-5 and V is TRBV3-1 (or the pseudogene TRBV3-2); 7 bases map to TRBD1. Per germline, CDR1 LGHDT and CDR2 YNNKEL (reference sequence). The CDR3 extends over 15 amino acids. V dropped 4 bases and J dropped 3; count of bases not matched to a gene: 6. The CDR3 region has the DNA TGTGCCAGCAGCCTTGGGACAGCGGCCAATCAGCCCCAGCATTTT. Translation gives CASSLGTAANQPQHF.

The rearrangement links TRBV5-1 to TRBJ2-7; 8 bases align to TRBD1. The CDR3 has 14 residues. Germline V gives CDR1 SGHRS, CDR2 YFSETQ. Trimming cost V 0 bases and J 6 bases; bases outside gene matches: 5. The chain's CDR3 is CASSLVGQGSEQYF. CDR3 nucleotide sequence: TGCGCCAGCAGCTTGGTAGGACAGGGTTCCGAGCAGTACTTC.

The chain has TRBV28 and TRBJ1-3; D is perhaps TRBD1 (5 bases). Germline assignment: CDR1 MDHEN and CDR2 SYDVKM. Trimming stripped 6 bases from V and 1 base from J, with 13 bases between. This CDR3 is 15 amino acids long. In DNA, the CDR3 is TGTGCCAGCAGCCATCGGCGGGGGTCTGGAAACACCATATATTTT. Translated: CASSHRRGSGNTIYF.

The genes are TRBV6-1 and TRBJ1-5; 9 bases line up with TRBD1. The CDR3 is 16 amino acids. The ends lost 3 bases at V and 9 bases at J; junction bases unmatched: 12. CDR1 is MNHNS, CDR2 SASEGT, per germline. CDR3 region: CASSEGRTGALMPQHF. The CDR3 DNA reads TGTGCCAGCAGTGAGGGGAGGACAGGGGCGTTAATGCCCCAGCATTTT.

The chain has TRBV11-2 and TRBJ2-1; 10 nucleotides match TRBD1. This CDR3 has 15 residues. In germline, CDR1 is SGHAT, CDR2 FQNNGV. The J segment lost 3 bases and the V segment lost 3 bases, leaving 2 bases of the junction unmatched. DNA for the CDR3: TGTGCCAGCAGCTTGGACAGGGGGTTCTACAATGAGCAGTTCTTC. It encodes CASSLDRGFYNEQFF.

Only one count was recorded for this clone. The chain uses TRBV28 and TRBJ2-1; 8 bases are shared with TRBD1. The CDR3 spans 12 residues. Germline V lookup: CDR1 MDHEN, CDR2 SYDVKM. V lost 11 bases, J lost 10 bases, and 10 bases stayed unmatched. The CDR3 coding sequence is TGTGCCGTACAGGGGGTCCGGGGGGAGCAGTTCTTC. As protein: CAVQGVRGEQFF.

The chain couples TRBV30 to TRBJ1-6; 7 bases align to TRBD1. The germline gives CDR1 GTSNPN, CDR2 SVGIG (reference sequence). J lost 6 bases, V lost 5 bases, and 7 bases had no gene match. This CDR3 is built from 14 residues. CDR3 sequence (DNA): TGTGCCTGGGGGAGGGACAGCCTTAATTCACCCCTCCACTTT. This encodes CAWGRDSLNSPLHF.

The CDR3 DNA sequence: TGTGCCACCAGTGGTCCCGGAGCGGGAGGCCAAGATACGCAGTATTTT. It yields the protein CATSGPGAGGQDTQYF. V usage is TRBV24-1 and J usage is TRBJ2-3; 9 bases are a match to TRBD2. From germline, CDR1 is KGHDR and CDR2 SFDVKD. Trimming removed 5 bases from V and 5 bases from J; junction bases left unmatched: 10. The CDR3 totals 16 residues.

The V and J genes are TRBV10-3 and TRBJ2-1; D may be TRBD2 (5 bases). Trimming took 3 bases from V and 8 from J, leaving 17 bases between them. This CDR3 has 15 residues. The germline gives CDR1 ENHRY, CDR2 SYGVKD. The CDR3 here is CAISDPSEGRDEQFF. Here the CDR3 DNA reads TGTGCCATCAGTGACCCGAGCGAGGGTCGCGATGAGCAGTTCTTC.

With respect to this clone: Its ends do not fully match the called genes, so a read error is possible. The chain has TRBV19 and TRBJ1-1; TRBD1 might be the D (6 bases). This CDR3 has 14 residues. Germline assignment: CDR1 LNHDA and CDR2 SQIVND (reference sequence). The CDR3 nucleotides are TGTGCCAGTAGCGCCAGGGGTCTGAAGACTGAAGCTTTCTTT. It encodes CASSARGLKTEAFF.

This sequence joins TRBV2 and TRBJ1-3; D remains unclear. Trimming shortened V by 1 base and J by 0 bases, and 13 bases separated the two germline ends. The CDR3 has 17 residues. Germline V gene sequence: CDR1 SNHLY, CDR2 FYNNEI. DNA for the CDR3: TGTGCCAGCAGTGAAGATCCAACTCCGTTCTCTGGAAACACCATATATTTT. It yields the protein CASSEDPTPFSGNTIYF.

The chain links TRBV18 to TRBJ2-3, with 7 bases lining up with TRBD2. V lost 2 bases and J lost 3; bases outside the gene matches: 5. The CDR3 spans 15 residues. CDR1 and CDR2 from the germline V gene are KGHSH and LQKENI. CDR3 nucleotide sequence: TGTGCCAGCTCACCAGCGGGGGATTTAACAGATACGCAGTATTTT. Translating it yields CASSPAGDLTDTQYF.

The chain is built from TRBV28 and TRBJ2-1; a weak D match, TRBD2 (6 bases). V gave up 4 bases and J gave up 0 bases, with 13 bases separating them. Germline V gene lookup returns CDR1 MDHEN and CDR2 SYDVKM. The CDR3 spans 16 residues. The CDR3 protein is CASSSLAPSSYNEQFF. The DNA of the CDR3 is TGTGCCAGCAGTTCTCTAGCGCCTAGCTCCTACAATGAGCAGTTCTTC. Together with reference TRBV28 and TRBJ2-1, the CDR3 gives the full variable domain: DVKVTQSSRYLVKRTGEKVFLECVQDMDHENMFWYRQDPGLGLRLIYFSYDVKMKEKGDIPEGYSVSREKKERFSLILESASTNQTSMYLCASSSLAPSSYNEQFFGPGTRLTVL.

The CDR3 loop reads CASRGTGQGVSPLHF. The DNA for the CDR3 is TGTGCCAGCAGGGGTACGGGACAGGGGGTTTCACCCCTCCACTTT. The chain carries TRBV6-5 and TRBJ1-6, with 11 bases aligning to TRBD1. Germline values: CDR1 MNHEY, CDR2 SVGAGI. The J segment lost 9 bases and the V segment lost 6 bases, leaving 7 bases of the junction unmatched. The CDR3 consists of 15 residues.

This chain connects TRBV7-2 to TRBJ2-7; D is ambiguous. Germline loops: CDR1 SGHTA, CDR2 FQGNSA. V was cut by 4 bases and J by 7 bases, with 14 bases left in between. The CDR3 consists of 13 residues. In DNA form, the CDR3 reads TGTGCCAGCAGCTCCCGCCCCCTCGGGGAGCAGTACTTC. Its translation: CASSSRPLGEQYF.

This clone was observed a handful of times. The CDR3 sequence: CASSFLSSSNQPQHF. CDR3 nucleotides: TGTGCCAGCAGTTTCCTTTCCAGTAGCAATCAGCCCCAGCATTTT. The gene calls are TRBV28 and TRBJ1-5, with D hard to call. The CDR3 contains 15 residues. Trimming stripped 3 bases from V and 0 bases from J, with 9 bases between. The germline CDR1 and CDR2 sequences are MDHEN and SYDVKM.

The V call is TRBV19, the J call TRBJ2-5, with D possibly matching TRBD1 (5 bases). Germline V gene data show CDR1 as LNHDA and CDR2 as SQIVND (reference sequence). CDR3 length equals 15 residues. V lost 1 base and J 5 bases, leaving 14 bases between the germline ends. The chain's CDR3 is CASSIGSLNRETQYF. The CDR3 DNA reads TGTGCCAGTAGTATAGGTTCACTGAACAGGGAGACCCAGTACTTC.

The gene calls are TRBV3-1 (or the pseudogene TRBV3-2) and TRBJ2-7, with TRBD1 as a possible D gene (5 bases). The germline V gene encodes CDR1 LGHDT and CDR2 YNNKEL (reference sequence). V lost 4 bases to trimming and J lost 3 bases, with 13 bases between them. CDR3 length: 14 amino acids. CDR3 residues: CASSRLRGVYEQYF. In nucleotides, the CDR3 is TGTGCCAGCAGCCGCCTAAGGGGTGTCTACGAGCAGTACTTC.

In this sample, this clone turned up many times. The V gene is TRBV6-2 or TRBV6-3, the J gene TRBJ1-1; D not resolved. Trimming left V 0 bases short and J 4 bases short, with 9 bases between. Germline V gene data show CDR1 as MNHEY and CDR2 as SVGEGT. This CDR3 contains 14 residues. The CDR3, as DNA: TGTGCCAGCAGTTACTCTGAGGAGAGCACTGAAGCTTTCTTT. Residues: CASSYSEESTEAFF.

Here the CDR3 DNA reads TGTGCCAGCAGCCAGGGGATTTCAGATACGCAGTATTTT. Translated: CASSQGISDTQYF. The chain couples TRBV7-2 to TRBJ2-3, with a tentative D call TRBD1 (6 bases). The V end lost 5 bases, the J end lost 4 bases, and 10 bases lay between the germline ends. Germline CDR1 is SGHTA and CDR2 is FQGNSA. The CDR3 sequence is 13 residues long.

This clone has only one observation. The chain recombines TRBV3-1 (or the pseudogene TRBV3-2) with TRBJ2-7, with TRBD2 matching 14 bases. Germline CDR1 reads LGHDT; CDR2 reads YNNKEL (reference sequence). The J segment lost 7 bases and the V segment lost 0 bases, leaving 5 bases of the junction unmatched. This CDR3 has 16 residues. CDR3 bases: TGTGCCAGCAGCCAAGATGGGACTAGCGGGAGTAGAGAGCAGTACTTC. This sequence encodes CASSQDGTSGSREQYF.

V gene TRBV4-1 combines with J gene TRBJ1-1; D is ambiguous. CDR3 length: 14 residues. Trimming took 5 bases from V and 5 from J, leaving 15 bases between them. Per germline, CDR1 MGHRA and CDR2 YSYEKL. DNA of the CDR3: TGCGCCAGCAGCTATAGATCAGCGGGAACTGAAGCTTTCTTT. Its protein product is CASSYRSAGTEAFF.

The chain couples TRBV5-1 to TRBJ2-7; the D is unclear. V lost 4 bases and J 2 bases, leaving 16 bases between the germline ends. The CDR3 runs to 15 residues. CDR1 and CDR2 from the germline V gene are SGHRS and YFSETQ. CDR3 sequence (DNA): TGCGCCAGCAGCCCCAGTGCAGGCCCACCCTACGAGCAGTACTTC. Protein product: CASSPSAGPPYEQYF. The complete variable domain, with remaining parts taken from reference TRBV5-1 and TRBJ2-7, reads KAGVTQTPRYLIKTRGQQVTLSCSPISGHRSVSWYQQTPGQGLQFLFEYFSETQRNKGNFPGRFSGRQFSNSRSEMNVSTLELGDSALYLCASSPSAGPPYEQYFGPGTRLTVT.

The CDR3 loop reads CASLNMDSMNTEAFF. The CDR3 nucleotides are TGTGCCAGCCTTAACATGGACAGCATGAACACTGAAGCTTTCTTT. The rearrangement uses TRBV21-1 and TRBJ1-1; TRBD1 is the table's D call, not checked against the DNA. TRBV21-1 is termed a pseudogene. This CDR3 is 15 amino acids long.

The rearrangement joins TRBV15 to TRBJ2-7, with a weak D call TRBD1 (6 bases). The CDR3 totals 14 residues. In germline, CDR1 is LNHNV, CDR2 YYDKDF (reference sequence). Trimming stripped 1 base from V and 3 bases from J, with 10 bases between. The CDR3 sequence: CATSRGGRGYEQYF. CDR3 nucleotides: TGTGCCACCAGCAGAGGTGGCAGGGGCTACGAGCAGTACTTC. Based on the CDR3 plus reference TRBV15 and TRBJ2-7, the full variable domain is DAMVIQNPRYQVTQFGKPVTLSCSQTLNHNVMYWYQQKSSQAPKLLFHYYDKDFNNEADTPDNFQSRRPNTSFCFLDIRSPGLGDTAMYLCATSRGGRGYEQYFGPGTRLTVT.